These 9 T cell receptor beta chains were sequenced from one sample in a study of shared clonotypes between healthy human individuals. TCRdb's table, derived via immunoSEQ multiplex PCR, lists solely in-frame clones and lacks some. Altogether some 1.4 million clones are present, about 96% being singletons, with the ten largest covering 1% to 1.5%. The source material was naive CD4+ T cells sorted from blood. The subset was: CD45RA+ positively selected. The source of these receptors is a man aged 30-40 years in good health.

This clone was counted a single time. V gene TRBV9 combines with J gene TRBJ2-7; the match to TRBD2 covers 16 bases. V trimming: 3 bases; J trimming: 6 bases; junction bases outside the gene matches: 6. This CDR3 is 16 amino acids long. Germline V gene data show CDR1 as SGDLS and CDR2 as YYNGEE. CDR3 bases: TGTGCCAGCAGCGCCGGGACTAGCGGGAGGGCAGGCGAGCAGTACTTC. This codes for CASSAGTSGRAGEQYF. Variable domain in full (rest from reference TRBV9 and TRBJ2-7): DSGVTQTPKHLITATGQRVTLRCSPRSGDLSVYWYQQSLDQGLQFLIQYYNGEERAKGNILERFSAQQFPDLHSELNLSSLELGDSALYFCASSAGTSGRAGEQYFGPGTRLTVT.

The V gene is TRBV5-1, the J gene TRBJ2-3; TRBD2 aligns across 7 bases. Trimming removed 7 bases from V and 1 base from J; junction bases left unmatched: 6. Germline V gives CDR1 SGHRS, CDR2 YFSETQ. CDR3 length: 14 residues. The CDR3 DNA is TGCGCCAGCCAGCCGGGGGGAGGCACAGATACGCAGTATTTT. Translation: CASQPGGGTDTQYF.

CDR3: CASSFGDQGKLFF. The DNA for the CDR3 is TGCGCCAGCAGCTTTGGGGACCAGGGCAAACTGTTTTTT. This chain uses TRBV5-1 with TRBJ1-4; D possibly corresponds to TRBD1 (5 bases). V shed 2 bases and J shed 11 bases, with 13 bases lying between them. The length of the CDR3 is 13 residues. Germline CDR1 is SGHRS and CDR2 is YFSETQ.

The chain recombines TRBV5-1 with TRBJ2-5; 7 bases agree with TRBD1. The CDR3 loop spans 15 amino acids. V lost 1 base and J lost 1; bases outside the gene matches: 4. Germline V gene data show CDR1 as SGHRS and CDR2 as YFSETQ. The CDR3 reads CASSLRGTVQETQYF. CDR3 in DNA: TGCGCCAGCAGCTTGAGGGGGACAGTCCAAGAGACCCAGTACTTC.

This sequence joins TRBV9 and TRBJ2-5, with 7 positions matching TRBD2. The CDR3 extends over 15 amino acids. Per germline, CDR1 SGDLS and CDR2 YYNGEE. Trimming took 1 base from V and 3 from J; bases not matched to a gene: 6. The CDR3: CASSVSGTMEETQYF. CDR3 nucleotides: TGTGCCAGCAGCGTATCCGGGACTATGGAAGAGACCCAGTACTTC.

The chain is built from TRBV7-3 and TRBJ2-7; a weak D match, TRBD2 (7 bases). This CDR3 has 17 residues. CDR1 and CDR2 (germline): SGHTA, FQGTGA. V lost 4 bases, J lost 6 bases, and 25 bases lay in between. CDR3 sequence: CASSSTSIGGRMGEQYF. CDR3 nucleotides: TGTGCCAGCAGCTCGACCAGTATCGGGGGGCGCATGGGCGAGCAGTACTTC.

The chain has TRBV5-1 and TRBJ2-7; D perhaps matches TRBD2 (6 bases). Germline values: CDR1 SGHRS, CDR2 YFSETQ. The CDR3 runs 15 residues. Trimming left V 0 bases short and J 5 bases short, with 15 bases between. This chain's CDR3 is CASSLAGRERHEQYF. CDR3 sequence (DNA): TGCGCCAGCAGCTTGGCCGGACGGGAGCGCCACGAGCAGTACTTC. Complete variable domain (other parts from reference TRBV5-1 and TRBJ2-7): KAGVTQTPRYLIKTRGQQVTLSCSPISGHRSVSWYQQTPGQGLQFLFEYFSETQRNKGNFPGRFSGRQFSNSRSEMNVSTLELGDSALYLCASSLAGRERHEQYFGPGTRLTVT.

This chain links TRBV4-1 with TRBJ2-7; 7 nucleotides agree with TRBD1. The CDR3 has 16 amino acids. The V and J ends lost 0 bases and 0 bases, in that order; junction bases with no gene match: 5. Germline V CDR1 and CDR2: MGHRA, YSYEKL. CDR3 protein: CASSQEGQSISYEQYF. CDR3 DNA sequence: TGCGCCAGCAGCCAAGAGGGACAGAGTATCTCCTACGAGCAGTACTTC.

This clone occurred once. The chain recombines TRBV9 with TRBJ2-1, with 8 bases identical to TRBD2. The V and J ends lost 0 bases and 1 base, in that order; junction bases with no gene match: 6. Germline CDR1 reads SGDLS; CDR2 reads YYNGEE. CDR3 length: 17 residues. The DNA of the CDR3 is TGTGCCAGCAGCGTAGTTGATAGCGGGATTTCCTACAATGAGCAGTTCTTC. This encodes CASSVVDSGISYNEQFF.